Listed below are T cell receptor beta chains from one sample, sequenced in a study of somatic mutations in cytotoxic T cells in rheumatoid arthritis. Data came from immunoSEQ multiplex PCR; TCRdb stores just in-frame clones and leaves some out. The sample records fewer than 30,000 clones, roughly 82% being singletons. Input material: CD8+ T cells sorted from blood. The source is a man in his fifties in good health. The CDR3 runs from the conserved cysteine through the conserved F or W. D genes are given only for firm matches. Clone sizes are given selectively: once, few, many, or a class where the clone is expanded.

v_call	clone_size	d_call	j_call	cdr3_aa	cdr3_nt
TRBV11-3	.	.	TRBJ1-4	CASTLRGSEKLFF	TGTGCCAGCACCTTACGGGGGAGTGAAAAACTGTTTTTT
TRBV6-5	.	.	TRBJ1-2	CASSFSVAAGYTF	TGTGCCAGCAGTTTTTCAGTGGCTGCTGGCTACACCTTC
TRBV4-1	.	TRBD1	TRBJ1-4	CASSPITGTGARGRKLFF	TGCGCCAGCAGCCCCATTACCGGGACAGGGGCGCGAGGACGAAAACTGTTTTTT
TRBV13	.	TRBD1	TRBJ2-7	CASSLGARGSYEQYF	TGTGCCAGCAGCTTAGGCGCCAGGGGGTCCTACGAGCAGTACTTC
TRBV7-9	.	TRBD1	TRBJ2-7	CASSWEGQGYPYEQYF	TGTGCCAGCAGCTGGGAGGGACAGGGGTATCCCTACGAGCAGTACTTC
TRBV29-1	.	.	TRBJ1-4	CSVYKGANEKLFF	TGCAGCGTTTATAAGGGTGCTAATGAAAAACTGTTTTTT
TRBV27	few	.	TRBJ1-2	CASSDSPFYGYTF	TGTGCCAGCAGCGACTCACCCTTCTATGGCTACACCTTC
TRBV2	few	TRBD2	TRBJ2-7	CASSERLAGVYYEQYF	TGTGCCAGCAGTGAACGTCTAGCGGGAGTTTATTACGAGCAGTACTTC
TRBV29-1	few	TRBD1	TRBJ1-2	CSVRPQGVDDGYTF	TGCAGCGTCCGACCCCAGGGGGTTGACGATGGCTACACCTTC
TRBV6-5	few	.	TRBJ2-7	CASSYSEGGEQYF	TGTGCCAGCAGTTACTCGGAGGGGGGAGAGCAGTACTTC
TRBV11-2	.	.	TRBJ2-5	CASSPIGGAGWETQYF	TGTGCCAGCAGCCCGATCGGAGGGGCCGGGTGGGAGACCCAGTACTTC
TRBV5-5	.	.	TRBJ2-1	CASSQGNEQFF	TGTGCCAGCAGCCAGGGGAATGAGCAGTTCTTC
TRBV11-2	.	TRBD2	TRBJ2-7	CASSLGLATGEQYF	TGTGCCAGCAGCTTGGGACTAGCGACTGGCGAGCAGTACTTC
TRBV28	.	.	TRBJ1-3	CASSLVGSSGNTIYF	TGTGCCAGCAGTTTAGTGGGGAGCTCTGGAAACACCATATATTTT
TRBV7-9	few	TRBD1	TRBJ1-2	CASSSPDRGWDGYTF	TGTGCCAGCAGCTCCCCGGACAGGGGATGGGATGGCTACACCTTC
TRBV7-9	.	TRBD2	TRBJ2-1	CASSSKSGGPYNEQFF	TGTGCCAGCAGCTCCAAGTCGGGAGGGCCCTACAATGAGCAGTTCTTC
TRBV10-2	.	TRBD1	TRBJ2-7	CASSAGTGYYEQYF	TGCGCCAGCAGTGCGGGGACAGGGTACTACGAGCAGTACTTC
TRBV2	.	.	TRBJ1-2	CARGTSRLYGYTF	TGTGCCAGAGGGACCTCGAGATTATATGGCTACACCTTC
TRBV7-9	.	.	TRBJ1-2	CASREDQGGNYGYTF	TGTGCCAGCAGGGAAGACCAAGGGGGAAACTATGGCTACACCTTC
TRBV2	.	TRBD2	TRBJ2-1	CASSGGGRAFQSEQFF	TGTGCCAGCAGTGGTGGCGGGAGGGCTTTTCAGAGTGAGCAGTTCTTC
TRBV6-6	.	.	TRBJ1-5	CASSLGSNQPQHF	TGTGCCAGCAGCTTGGGGAGCAATCAGCCCCAGCATTTT
TRBV27	few	.	TRBJ2-7	CASRQQVSLDDEQYF	TGTGCCAGCAGGCAACAGGTTAGCCTGGACGACGAGCAGTACTTC
TRBV5-5	.	.	TRBJ1-2	CASSSMEGGYGYTF	TGTGCCAGCAGCTCGATGGAGGGAGGCTATGGCTACACCTTC
TRBV14	.	.	TRBJ2-3	CASSQRGPGSTDTQYF	TGTGCCAGCAGCCAACGGGGGCCGGGAAGCACAGATACGCAGTATTTT
TRBV27	.	TRBD2	TRBJ2-1	CASRAGGPSSYNEQFF	TGTGCCAGCAGAGCGGGAGGGCCAAGCTCCTACAATGAGCAGTTCTTC
TRBV7-9	.	TRBD1	TRBJ1-2	CASSSRTGTNHNGYTF	TGTGCCAGCAGCTCGAGGACAGGGACCAATCATAATGGCTACACCTTC
TRBV25-1	.	TRBD2	TRBJ2-1	CASGGNEQFF	TGTGCGTCGGGGGGTAATGAGCAGTTCTTC
TRBV29-1	.	.	TRBJ2-5	CSVLPGAETQYF	TGCAGCGTTTTACCTGGCGCCGAGACCCAGTACTTC
TRBV6-5	.	.	TRBJ2-7	CASSYGGGSYEQYF	TGTGCCAGCAGTTACGGTGGGGGCTCCTACGAGCAGTACTTC
TRBV6-6	.	.	TRBJ2-7	CASSYSGSLYEQYF	TGTGCCAGCAGTTACTCGGGCTCTCTCTACGAGCAGTACTTC
TRBV4-1	once	.	TRBJ1-2	CASSHIHDSYGYTF	TGCGCCAGCAGCCATATACACGACTCGTATGGCTACACCTTC
TRBV7-6	.	TRBD2	TRBJ2-2	CASRLANGELFF	TGTGCCAGTAGACTAGCCAACGGGGAGCTGTTTTTT
TRBV6-5	.	.	TRBJ2-7	CASSYGRFQEQYF	TGTGCCAGCAGTTACGGCAGATTTCAAGAGCAGTACTTC
TRBV6-1	once	.	TRBJ2-7	CASSPEVMGYEQYF	TGTGCCAGCAGTCCAGAGGTAATGGGCTACGAGCAGTACTTC
TRBV4-1	.	.	TRBJ2-5	CASSQGLGLETQYF	TGCGCCAGCAGCCAAGGACTAGGCCTAGAGACCCAGTACTTC
TRBV5-1	.	.	TRBJ1-1	CASSVGLRAFF	TGCGCCAGCAGCGTTGGTTTAAGGGCTTTCTTT
TRBV18	.	TRBD2	TRBJ2-7	CASSPLGGYEQYF	TGTGCCAGCTCACCACTCGGGGGGTACGAGCAGTACTTC
TRBV11-1	.	TRBD1	TRBJ2-7	CASSQTGTVYEQYF	TGTGCCAGCAGCCAAACTGGGACAGTCTACGAGCAGTACTTC
TRBV9	.	.	TRBJ2-7	CASSVGQDYEQYF	TGTGCCAGCAGCGTAGGGCAGGATTACGAGCAGTACTTC
TRBV27	few	.	TRBJ2-1	CASSRSGPNEQFF	TGTGCCAGCAGTCGGTCCGGGCCCAATGAGCAGTTCTTC
TRBV13	.	.	TRBJ1-5	CASSLGNQPQHF	TGTGCCAGCAGCTTAGGCAATCAGCCCCAGCATTTT
TRBV4-1	.	TRBD2	TRBJ2-7	CASSQGLADTYEQYF	TGCGCCAGCAGCCAAGGGCTAGCGGACACCTACGAGCAGTACTTC
TRBV2	medium-sized	TRBD1	TRBJ1-5	CATRQGTGTIEPQHF	TGTGCCACCAGACAGGGGACAGGGACCATAGAACCCCAGCATTTT
TRBV27	few	.	TRBJ1-1	CASSLSGGPEAFF	TGTGCCAGCAGTTTATCGGGGGGCCCTGAAGCTTTCTTT
TRBV27	.	.	TRBJ2-2	CASSLSLTGELFF	TGTGCCAGCAGTTTATCCCTTACCGGGGAGCTGTTTTTT
TRBV6-1	.	.	TRBJ2-2	CASKDSTAGELFF	TGTGCCAGCAAAGACTCGACGGCCGGGGAGCTGTTTTTT
TRBV6-1	.	.	TRBJ1-1	CASNRGGNTEAFF	TGTGCCAGCAACCGAGGCGGGAACACTGAAGCTTTCTTT
TRBV2	.	.	TRBJ2-7	CASRGASYEQYF	TGTGCCAGCAGGGGGGCCTCCTACGAGCAGTACTTC
TRBV5-5	.	TRBD1	TRBJ2-7	CASSAGTGSYEQYF	TGTGCCAGCAGCGCCGGGACAGGGAGCTACGAGCAGTACTTC
TRBV11-2	.	TRBD2	TRBJ2-7	CASSWGTSYEQYF	TGTGCCAGCAGCTGGGGGACTAGTTACGAGCAGTACTTC